These 27 T cell receptor beta chains came from one sample sequenced in a study of control samples from healthy donors and cancer patients (dated by TCRdb to 2018 to 2020). Library preparation used the immunoSEQ multiplex PCR assay. Entries here come from immuneACCESS through TCRdb and include only in-frame sequences with V and J called. Some clones fail to appear in such tables; in the studies checked, an unresolved V gene covers under half of the shortfall, and the cause of the remainder is unknown. The data table for this sample lists some 180,000 clones. The top ten hold less than 2.5% of the sample. The sequenced sample consisted of blood. These receptors were collected from a woman younger than 45 in good health.

This rearrangement joins TRBV11-2 to TRBJ2-1, with a possible D match to TRBD1 (6 bases). Deletions cut 4 bases from V and 6 bases from J, with 16 bases between. CDR1 is SGHAT and CDR2 is FQNNGV in the germline V gene. The CDR3 is made up of 15 amino acids. CDR3 nucleotides: TGTGCCAGCAGCTCCAGGGGTACGATAGGCAATGAGCAGTTCTTC. Its protein product is CASSSRGTIGNEQFF.

The chain is built from TRBV28 and TRBJ2-7; D is undetermined. The CDR3 has 12 amino acids. V was shortened by 7 bases and J by 1 base, with 8 bases between the two germline ends. Germline V lookup: CDR1 MDHEN, CDR2 SYDVKM. In DNA form, the CDR3 reads TGTGCCAGCAAAAGGGTTTCCTACGAGCAGTACTTC. Protein: CASKRVSYEQYF.

The genes are TRBV27 and TRBJ2-3, with D possibly being TRBD2 (6 bases). Trimming removed 1 base at V and 8 bases at J, with 22 bases between. The germline V gene encodes CDR1 MNHEY and CDR2 SMNVEV (reference sequence). This CDR3 comprises 17 residues. Written as DNA, the CDR3 is TGTGCCAGCAGTTTATTGGTCGCGGGGTCGGTGTCGGGTACGCAGTATTTT. This codes for CASSLLVAGSVSGTQYF.

The chain is built from TRBV6-5 and TRBJ2-7, with TRBD1 identical over 11 bases. V lost 5 bases, J lost 2 bases, and 5 bases stayed unmatched. The germline gives CDR1 MNHEY, CDR2 SVGAGI. This CDR3 region has 15 residues. CDR3 amino acids: CASSLRDRGAYEQYF. The DNA for the CDR3 is TGTGCCAGCAGTCTCCGGGACAGGGGGGCCTACGAGCAGTACTTC.

The J gene is TRBJ2-2, the V gene TRBV19, with a tentative D call TRBD2 (6 bases). The V gene lost 7 bases and the J gene lost 6 bases, with 9 bases spanning the gap. Germline CDR1 LNHDA, CDR2 SQIVND (reference sequence). The CDR3 covers 12 residues. CDR3 DNA: TGTGCCAGTAAGGAGGGCGCCGGGGAGCTGTTTTTT. Protein: CASKEGAGELFF.

The CDR3 nucleotides read TGTGCCAGCAGTTTTATGGGCCGGACAGGGGAGTATGGCTACACCTTC. Translated: CASSFMGRTGEYGYTF. This chain joins TRBV28 and TRBJ1-2, with 9 bases identical to TRBD1. Germline V gene lookup returns CDR1 MDHEN and CDR2 SYDVKM. CDR3 length: 16 residues. V gave up 3 bases and J gave up 5 bases; unmatched junction bases: 10.

With regard to this clone: The identical CDR3 is also encoded by other nucleotide sequences in the sample. The V call is TRBV18, the J call TRBJ2-7; possible D gene TRBD2, 6 bases. V was pared by 0 bases and J by 2 bases, with 8 bases between. The CDR3 is 14 amino acids. Germline V gene sequence: CDR1 KGHSH, CDR2 LQKENI. Here the CDR3 DNA reads TGTGCCAGCTCACCACCGCGGGGTACCTACGAGCAGTACTTC. Its protein is CASSPPRGTYEQYF.

The chain couples TRBV24-1 to TRBJ1-2, with D possibly being TRBD1 (5 bases). Germline-derived CDR1 and CDR2 are KGHDR and SFDVKD. The CDR3 runs to 13 residues. Trimming stripped 7 bases from V and 1 base from J, with 9 bases between. CDR3 protein: CATSMTDNYGYTF. In DNA form, the CDR3 reads TGTGCCACCAGCATGACAGATAACTATGGCTACACCTTC.

On this clone: Other DNA sequences in this sample translate to the same CDR3. The CDR3 bases are TGTGCCAGCAGCTCTGGGACGGGTGGCTACGAGCAGTACTTC. Translating it yields CASSSGTGGYEQYF. This chain links TRBV6-5 with TRBJ2-7, with D perhaps being TRBD1 or TRBD2 (5 bases each). There are 14 residues in the CDR3. Between the trimmed V and J ends, which lost 6 bases and 3 bases, there was a span of 15 bases. Germline loops: CDR1 MNHEY, CDR2 SVGAGI.

The gene calls are TRBV2 and TRBJ1-1; D possibly corresponds to TRBD1 (5 bases). V lost 10 bases and J 4 bases, leaving 16 bases between the germline ends. This CDR3 has 13 amino acids. Germline CDR1 is SNHLY and CDR2 is FYNNEI. CDR3 in amino acids: CANGAIVATEAFF. DNA for the CDR3: TGTGCCAACGGGGCTATTGTGGCCACTGAAGCTTTCTTT.

V and J are TRBV24-1 and TRBJ1-2; 9 bases agree with TRBD1. Unmatched junction bases numbered 14, after V lost 9 bases and J lost 4 bases. CDR1 and CDR2 from the germline V gene are KGHDR and SFDVKD. This CDR3 has 16 residues. This CDR3 reads CATSRGQGLFSYGYTF. Here the CDR3 DNA reads TGTGCCACCTCCCGGGGACAGGGCCTCTTTAGCTATGGCTACACCTTC.

The chain links TRBV28 to TRBJ1-2; 11 nucleotides match TRBD1. Germline-derived CDR1 and CDR2 are MDHEN and SYDVKM. V trimming: 6 bases; J trimming: 5 bases; junction bases outside the gene matches: 11. The CDR3 sequence is 16 residues long. CDR3 sequence (DNA): TGTGCCAGCAGCACCCCCTTGGGACAGGGGGAATATGGCTACACCTTC. Translation: CASSTPLGQGEYGYTF.

The genes are TRBV24-1 and TRBJ2-2; 7 bases are a match to TRBD1. The J segment lost 0 bases and the V segment lost 4 bases, leaving 7 bases of the junction unmatched. CDR3 length: 17 amino acids. The germline V gene encodes CDR1 KGHDR and CDR2 SFDVKD. The CDR3 region is CATSELGQPANTGELFF. The DNA for the CDR3 is TGTGCCACCAGTGAATTGGGACAGCCCGCGAACACCGGGGAGCTGTTTTTT.

The chain links TRBV6-5 to TRBJ1-5; 8 bases are shared with TRBD1. V lost 6 bases, J lost 7 bases, and 8 bases stayed unmatched. Per the germline V gene, CDR1 is MNHEY and CDR2 is SVGAGI. CDR3 length: 14 amino acids. CDR3: CASRAQGALQPQHF. The CDR3 nucleotides read TGTGCCAGCAGGGCCCAGGGGGCCTTGCAGCCCCAGCATTTT.

The V call is TRBV5-5, the J call TRBJ1-6, with D possibly matching TRBD1 (6 bases). Germline CDR1 and CDR2: SGHKS and YYEKEE (reference sequence). Between the trimmed V and J ends, which lost 0 bases and 8 bases, there was a span of 12 bases. CDR3 length equals 15 residues. The CDR3 region has the DNA TGTGCCAGCAGCTTGGGCGGGGGCGCCTATTCACCCCTCCACTTT. It encodes CASSLGGGAYSPLHF.

The CDR3 is CATREGFQETQYF. The CDR3 DNA reads TGTGCCACCCGAGAGGGTTTCCAAGAGACCCAGTACTTC. The J gene is TRBJ2-5, the V gene TRBV12-3 or TRBV12-4; D perhaps matches TRBD2 (5 bases). CDR3 size: 13 residues. V shed 10 bases and J shed 1 base, with 13 bases lying between them.

The gene calls are TRBV5-5 and TRBJ1-1; D uncertain. V gave up 0 bases and J gave up 5 bases, with 14 bases separating them. This CDR3 has 15 residues. CDR1 is SGHKS and CDR2 is YYEKEE in the germline V gene (reference sequence). CDR3 in amino acids: CASSLAWVAGTEAFF. The CDR3 DNA follows: TGTGCCAGCAGCTTGGCTTGGGTGGCGGGGACTGAAGCTTTCTTT.

The chain employs TRBV30 and TRBJ2-1; no definite D call. V lost 5 bases and J 6 bases, leaving 8 bases between the germline ends. CDR3 size: 11 residues. Looked up from germline, CDR1 is GTSNPN and CDR2 is SVGIG (reference sequence). The CDR3 nucleotides read TGTGCCTGGGAATTAAGCAATGAGCAGTTCTTC. This codes for CAWELSNEQFF.

The chain couples TRBV15 to TRBJ1-6; D is uncertain. Looked up from germline, CDR1 is LNHNV and CDR2 is YYDKDF (reference sequence). V lost 1 base and J 9 bases, leaving 7 bases between the germline ends. The length of the CDR3 is 13 residues. CDR3 sequence reads: CATSRGLGSPLHF. CDR3 nucleotides: TGTGCCACCAGCAGAGGATTGGGTTCACCCCTCCACTTT.

The genes are TRBV7-9 and TRBJ1-6, with D unresolved. V lost 6 bases and J lost 5, with 11 bases in between. There are 14 residues in the CDR3. From germline, CDR1 is SEHNR and CDR2 FQNEAQ (reference sequence). The CDR3 loop reads CASRGTTDNSPLHF. The CDR3 nucleotides read TGTGCCAGCAGAGGAACGACTGATAATTCACCCCTCCACTTT.

The chain uses TRBV6-5 and TRBJ1-1; D is undetermined. Germline CDR1 reads MNHEY; CDR2 reads SVGAGI. V was cut by 0 bases and J by 0 bases, with 5 bases left in between. This CDR3 has 14 residues. The CDR3 is CASSYSEMNTEAFF. CDR3 coding DNA: TGTGCCAGCAGTTACTCTGAAATGAACACTGAAGCTTTCTTT.

The chain links TRBV2 to TRBJ2-6; D ambiguous. Germline lookup yields CDR1 SNHLY and CDR2 FYNNEI. The CDR3 has 14 residues. With 3 bases removed from V and 2 bases from J, the gap between germline ends came to 5 bases. CDR3 bases: TGTGCCAGCAGTGATAGTCCTGGGGCCAACGTCCTGACTTTC. Translating gives CASSDSPGANVLTF.

V is TRBV6-2 or TRBV6-3 and J is TRBJ2-7; possibly TRBD2 for D (5 bases). Trimming cost V 0 bases and J 0 bases, with 15 bases left between them. Germline CDR1 is MNHEY and CDR2 is SVGEGT. The CDR3 spans 17 residues. The CDR3 DNA is TGTGCCAGCAGTTACTCGATAGCTAGCTGGTTCTCCTACGAGCAGTACTTC. Its protein is CASSYSIASWFSYEQYF.

This chain links TRBV28 with TRBJ1-2, with D possibly TRBD1 on 6 matching bases. V lost 3 bases to trimming and J lost 4 bases, with 18 bases between them. This CDR3 spans 16 amino acids. Germline V gene sequence: CDR1 MDHEN, CDR2 SYDVKM. The CDR3 DNA sequence: TGTGCCAGCAGTTTTAGTAGGACAGCCCCTTCCTATGGCTACACCTTC. This encodes CASSFSRTAPSYGYTF.

The chain couples TRBV11-2 to TRBJ1-4; no clear D gene. With 2 bases removed from V and 4 bases from J, the gap between germline ends came to 14 bases. Germline loops: CDR1 SGHAT, CDR2 FQNNGV. CDR3 length equals 16 residues. CDR3 in DNA: TGTGCCAGCAGCTTATATGTCTGCGGCCGTAATGAAAAACTGTTTTTT. Protein: CASSLYVCGRNEKLFF.

The chain uses TRBV18 and TRBJ2-7; 10 nucleotides align to TRBD1. V lost 4 bases and J lost 7; bases outside the gene matches: 13. Germline V gives CDR1 KGHSH, CDR2 LQKENI. This CDR3 has 16 amino acids. The CDR3 protein is CASSRRDRGSSGEQYF. The CDR3 nucleotides read TGTGCCAGCTCACGACGGGACAGGGGATCGTCGGGGGAGCAGTACTTC.

This chain uses TRBV19 with TRBJ2-5; the D is unclear. From germline, CDR1 is LNHDA and CDR2 SQIVND (reference sequence). CDR3 length: 12 amino acids. The ends were cut back, 6 bases at V and 9 bases at J, with 14 bases in the middle. CDR3 in amino acids: CASRDGVSAQYF. The CDR3 nucleotides are TGTGCCAGTAGGGACGGCGTTTCGGCCCAGTACTTC. The variable domain in full, completed from reference TRBV19 and TRBJ2-5, reads DGGITQSPKYLFRKEGQNVTLSCEQNLNHDAMYWYRQDPGQGLRLIYYSQIVNDFQKGDIAEGYSVSREKKESFPLTVTSAQKNPTAFYLCASRDGVSAQYFGPGTRLLVL.